This is a list of T cell receptor beta chains from one sample in a study of identifying expanded T cells in peripheral blood. TCRdb's table, derived via immunoSEQ multiplex PCR, lists solely in-frame clones and lacks some. This table has 100,000 to 150,000 clones, around 88% appearing once. The sample comprised blood. Source of these receptors: a person aged 18 to 70 in good health. CDR3s include the opening cysteine and the closing phenylalanine or tryptophan. A D gene is named only where the DNA matches it firmly. Some rows mark clone size as missing; the rest say once, few, many or name a class of expanded clone.

v_gene	j_gene	d_gene	abundance	CDR3aa	CDR3nt
TRBV6-6	TRBJ1-1	NA	NA	CASSPGRYGNTEAFF	TGTGCCAGCAGTCCCGGCCGATACGGGAACACTGAAGCTTTCTTT
TRBV19	TRBJ1-2	TRBD1	NA	CASSTTGGAYGYTF	TGTGCCAGTAGTACCACAGGGGGCGCATATGGCTACACCTTC
TRBV28	TRBJ1-2	NA	NA	CASSLFTGDYGYTF	TGTGCCAGCAGTTTGTTTACAGGAGACTATGGCTACACCTTC
TRBV7-9	TRBJ1-5	NA	NA	CASGTGTQNQPQHF	TGTGCCAGCGGAACGGGGACACAAAATCAGCCCCAGCATTTT
TRBV29-1	TRBJ1-2	NA	NA	CSAQQGGGYGYTF	TGCAGCGCACAACAGGGAGGAGGCTATGGCTACACCTTC
TRBV18	TRBJ1-1	NA	NA	CASSPPPGRYTEAFF	TGTGCCAGCTCACCACCGCCAGGTCGGTACACTGAAGCTTTCTTT
TRBV9	TRBJ2-7	NA	NA	CASSPSGTAISYEQYF	TGTGCCAGCAGCCCTTCAGGGACGGCAATCTCCTACGAGCAGTACTTC
TRBV6-5	TRBJ1-1	NA	NA	CASSYTRRMNTEAFF	TGTGCCAGCAGTTACACTAGGCGGATGAACACTGAAGCTTTCTTT
TRBV6-5	TRBJ1-2	NA	NA	CASSNPPGGNYGYTF	TGTGCCAGCAGTAACCCCCCCGGGGGTAACTATGGCTACACCTTC
TRBV9	TRBJ2-7	TRBD1	NA	CASSRGTGVSYEQYF	TGTGCCAGCAGCAGGGGGACAGGGGTATCCTACGAGCAGTACTTC
TRBV6-5	TRBJ2-5	NA	NA	CASSSSDVLGLKTQYF	TGTGCCAGCAGTTCCTCCGACGTTTTGGGTCTTAAGACCCAGTACTTC
TRBV19	TRBJ2-1	NA	NA	CASTLRTEPYNEQFF	TGTGCCAGTACCCTGAGGACTGAACCCTACAATGAGCAGTTCTTC
TRBV19	TRBJ1-2	TRBD1	NA	CASSQDRWDYGYTF	TGTGCCAGTAGCCAGGACAGGTGGGACTATGGCTACACCTTC
TRBV10-3	TRBJ2-7	TRBD1	once	CAINPGTGGGYEQYF	TGTGCCATCAACCCCGGGACAGGGGGCGGCTACGAGCAGTACTTC
TRBV30	TRBJ1-1	NA	NA	CAWSVQGRSTEAFF	TGTGCCTGGAGTGTACAGGGAAGGAGCACTGAAGCTTTCTTT
TRBV12-5	TRBJ2-3	NA	NA	CASAPGVSETDTQYF	TGTGCTAGTGCCCCGGGGGTCTCCGAAACAGATACGCAGTATTTT
TRBV6-5	TRBJ1-3	NA	NA	CASSLGRGEGNTIYF	TGTGCCAGCAGCCTCGGACGCGGGGAAGGAAACACCATATATTTT
TRBV10-3	TRBJ1-1	NA	NA	CAISEGDNTEAFF	TGTGCCATCAGTGAAGGGGACAACACTGAAGCTTTCTTT
TRBV11-2	TRBJ1-2	NA	NA	CASSFSGAGGGYTF	TGTGCCAGCAGCTTCTCGGGGGCCGGCGGAGGCTACACCTTC
TRBV7-9	TRBJ2-5	TRBD2	NA	CASSAPFASGPQETQYF	TGTGCCAGCAGCGCACCCTTTGCTAGCGGTCCCCAAGAGACCCAGTACTTC
TRBV7-2	TRBJ1-1	TRBD1	NA	CASSLTGGTEAFF	TGTGCCAGCAGCTTGACAGGGGGAACTGAAGCTTTCTTT
TRBV7-3	TRBJ1-1	NA	NA	CASSLGRTNTEAFF	TGTGCCAGCAGCTTAGGACGGACGAACACTGAAGCTTTCTTT
TRBV5-1	TRBJ2-7	TRBD2	NA	CATKEGAGGSYEQYF	TGCGCCACCAAGGAAGGAGCGGGGGGTTCCTACGAGCAGTACTTC
TRBV30	TRBJ1-5	NA	NA	CASGTLNQPQHF	TGTGCCTCCGGGACACTGAATCAGCCCCAGCATTTT
TRBV29-1	TRBJ2-7	NA	NA	CSVEDPGLYEQYF	TGCAGCGTTGAAGATCCGGGACTGTACGAGCAGTACTTC
TRBV7-8	TRBJ1-5	NA	NA	CASSLALGGNQPQHF	TGTGCCAGCAGCTTAGCGCTAGGGGGAAATCAGCCCCAGCATTTT
TRBV10-3	TRBJ2-7	TRBD2	NA	CAISTSSGRSQVEQYF	TGTGCCATCAGTACGTCTAGCGGGAGGTCCCAAGTCGAGCAGTACTTC
TRBV28	TRBJ1-3	TRBD1	NA	CASSGTGGFGNTIYF	TGTGCCAGCAGTGGGACAGGGGGCTTTGGAAACACCATATATTTT
TRBV7-9	TRBJ2-1	NA	NA	CASSSWGADNEQFF	TGTGCCAGCAGCAGCTGGGGTGCCGACAATGAGCAGTTCTTC
TRBV6-1	TRBJ2-4	NA	NA	CASRGSEWNIQYF	TGTGCCAGCAGAGGTTCGGAGTGGAACATTCAGTACTTC
TRBV2	TRBJ2-7	TRBD1	NA	CASSPGTGDYEQYF	TGTGCCAGCAGTCCCGGGACAGGGGACTACGAGCAGTACTTC
TRBV7-3	TRBJ2-3	NA	NA	CASSSSLSTDTQYF	TGTGCCAGCAGCTCGAGCTTGAGCACAGATACGCAGTATTTT
TRBV2	TRBJ1-4	NA	NA	CASRLPGAGNEKLFF	TGTGCCAGCAGACTCCCGGGAGCGGGGAATGAAAAACTGTTTTTT
TRBV27	TRBJ2-7	TRBD2	NA	CASSFPGLATYEQYF	TGTGCCAGCAGTTTTCCGGGACTAGCAACCTACGAGCAGTACTTC
TRBV7-3	TRBJ1-3	NA	NA	CASSLDGGSGNTIYF	TGTGCCAGCAGTTTGGATGGGGGCTCTGGAAACACCATATATTTT
TRBV28	TRBJ2-7	TRBD2	NA	CASSKAGSTYEQYF	TGTGCCAGCAGTAAAGCGGGGTCAACCTACGAGCAGTACTTC
TRBV30	TRBJ1-4	NA	NA	CAWSVQLNEKLFF	TGTGCCTGGAGTGTACAACTTAATGAAAAACTGTTTTTT
TRBV28	TRBJ2-7	NA	NA	CASSLTIGYEQYF	TGTGCCAGCAGTCTGACAATAGGGTACGAGCAGTACTTC
TRBV7-9	TRBJ2-3	TRBD2	NA	CASSLVYQREARTDTQYF	TGTGCCAGCAGCTTAGTTTACCAGCGGGAGGCCCGCACAGATACGCAGTATTTT
TRBV4-2	TRBJ2-3	TRBD2	NA	CASSQDSVLAGGPGTDTQYF	TGTGCCAGCAGCCAAGATTCCGTACTAGCGGGGGGGCCGGGCACAGATACGCAGTATTTT
TRBV19	TRBJ1-5	NA	NA	CASSSHGRAPQHF	TGTGCCAGTAGTTCGCATGGACGGGCGCCCCAGCATTTT
TRBV5-6	TRBJ1-2	NA	NA	CASSLGLRTEAGYTF	TGTGCCAGCAGCTTGGGGTTAAGGACAGAAGCTGGCTACACCTTC
TRBV7-2	TRBJ1-6	NA	NA	CASSSQGELLDF	TGTGCCAGCAGCTCCCAGGGAGAACTTTTAGACTTT
TRBV7-9	TRBJ2-7	NA	NA	CASSLDSGPPYEQYF	TGTGCCAGCAGCTTAGATTCGGGGCCCCCCTACGAGCAGTACTTC
TRBV9	TRBJ2-1	NA	NA	CASSVGAGTPSPYNEQFF	TGTGCCAGCAGCGTAGGCGCCGGGACCCCCTCCCCATACAATGAGCAGTTCTTC
TRBV19	TRBJ2-7	NA	NA	CASSIGPSGTYEQYF	TGTGCCAGTAGTATCGGTCCTTCGGGGACCTACGAGCAGTACTTC
TRBV5-6	TRBJ1-5	NA	NA	CASSPTGRNQPQHF	TGTGCCAGCAGCCCCACGGGGAGGAATCAGCCCCAGCATTTT
TRBV7-9	TRBJ2-3	TRBD1	NA	CASSMGQADTQYF	TGTGCCAGCAGCATGGGACAGGCAGATACGCAGTATTTT
TRBV27	TRBJ1-2	TRBD1	NA	CASSLNRGPRGGYTF	TGTGCCAGCAGTTTAAACAGGGGCCCGCGGGGTGGCTACACCTTC
TRBV10-1	TRBJ1-2	TRBD1	NA	CASSEARDRAYTF	TGCGCCAGCAGTGAGGCCCGGGACAGGGCCTACACCTTC
TRBV10-3	TRBJ2-5	NA	NA	CAIGAQYF	TGTGCCATCGGGGCCCAGTACTTC
TRBV28	TRBJ2-7	TRBD2	NA	CASSPPGLAGDYEQYF	TGTGCCAGCAGTCCCCCTGGGTTAGCGGGAGACTACGAGCAGTACTTC
TRBV2	TRBJ1-1	TRBD1	once	CASTSETGYGTEAFF	TGTGCCAGCACATCCGAGACAGGGTATGGGACTGAAGCTTTCTTT
TRBV19	TRBJ1-3	NA	NA	CASSTTGGYRNTIYF	TGTGCCAGTTCTACCACTGGGGGTTATAGAAACACCATATATTTT
TRBV6-4	TRBJ1-2	NA	NA	CASKDNYGYTF	TGTGCCAGCAAGGATAACTATGGCTACACCTTC